Listed below are T cell receptor beta chains from one sample, sequenced in a study of blood T cell repertoires in COVID-19. Assay used: immunoSEQ multiplex PCR; TCRdb lists only in-frame clones, some missing. The table shows around 75,000 clones, with more than 85% occurring only once. The specimen sequenced was peripheral blood. Receptors originate from a man aged 55 to 70 with acute or convalescent COVID-19. Each CDR3 is given with its conserved first and last residue. The D gene is left open where the match is weak. A row's size may be missing; if present it is once, few, many or a size class.

j_call v_call cdr3_length d_call clone_size cdr3_aa cdr3_nt
TRBJ1-1 TRBV11-2 12 . few CATGRTNTEAFF TGTGCCACAGGCAGGACTAACACTGAAGCTTTCTTT
TRBJ2-5 TRBV13 16 TRBD1 . CASSLGGTGPWETQYF TGTGCCAGCAGCTTAGGGGGGACAGGGCCTTGGGAGACCCAGTACTTC
TRBJ2-2 TRBV7-8 16 . few CASSSLREYTTGELFF TGTGCCAGCAGCTCCCTAAGAGAGTATACCACCGGGGAGCTGTTTTTT
TRBJ1-5 TRBV6-5 13 TRBD1 . CASGRQGTQPQHF TGTGCCAGCGGGAGACAGGGAACCCAGCCCCAGCATTTT
TRBJ1-1 TRBV11-2 14 . few CASSFTRGNTEAFF TGTGCCAGCAGCTTTACAAGGGGGAACACTGAAGCTTTCTTT
TRBJ2-5 TRBV7-9 16 TRBD2 . CASSHPSGRYQETQYF TGTGCCAGCAGCCACCCTAGCGGGAGGTACCAAGAGACCCAGTACTTC
TRBJ1-6 TRBV11-2 13 . . CASSIQGGSPLHF TGTGCCAGCAGCATACAGGGTGGATCACCCCTCCACTTT
TRBJ1-1 TRBV5-4 14 . . CASSIWAFNTEAFF TGTGCCAGCAGCATCTGGGCATTCAACACTGAAGCTTTCTTT
TRBJ2-1 TRBV7-9 15 . . CASSQVAQGYNEQFF TGTGCCAGCAGCCAAGTAGCCCAGGGGTACAATGAGCAGTTCTTC
TRBJ1-2 TRBV4-1 15 . . CASSQDPQGNYGYTF TGCGCCAGCAGCCAAGACCCCCAGGGAAACTATGGCTACACCTTC
TRBJ2-7 TRBV6-5 15 TRBD1 . CASSYSRDRAYEQYF TGTGCCAGCAGCTACTCTCGGGACAGGGCCTACGAGCAGTACTTC
TRBJ2-1 TRBV24-1 16 . . CATPHRLVSSYNEQFF TGTGCCACCCCCCACAGGCTAGTGAGCTCCTACAATGAGCAGTTCTTC
TRBJ2-7 TRBV9 14 . . CASSPSGSFDEQYF TGTGCCAGCAGTCCCAGCGGGTCCTTTGACGAGCAGTACTTC
TRBJ1-2 TRBV7-9 13 . . CASSLGGIYGYTF TGTGCCAGCAGCTTAGGAGGGATCTATGGCTACACCTTC
TRBJ1-3 TRBV29-1 12 . . CSVVIAGNTIYF TGCAGCGTTGTAATCGCTGGAAACACCATATATTTT
TRBJ2-7 TRBV5-6 16 TRBD2 . CASSSEGLAGGNEQYF TGTGCCAGCAGCTCGGAGGGGCTAGCGGGGGGCAACGAGCAGTACTTC
TRBJ2-1 TRBV6-5 15 TRBD2 . CASSSAGSSYNEQFF TGTGCCAGCAGTTCAGCGGGGAGCTCCTACAATGAGCAGTTCTTC
TRBJ1-6 TRBV7-9 15 . . CASSPTGGYNSPLHF TGTGCCAGCAGCCCGACGGGGGGCTATAATTCACCCCTCCACTTT
TRBJ2-7 TRBV3-1/TRBV3-2 12 . . CASSQDGYEQYF TGTGCCAGCAGCCAAGACGGGTACGAGCAGTACTTC
TRBJ1-1 TRBV7-2 13 . once CASSLAFQGGAFF TGTGCCAGCAGCTTAGCGTTCCAGGGAGGAGCTTTCTTT
TRBJ1-2 TRBV11-3 15 . . CASSGHGQRRDGYTF TGTGCCAGCAGCGGACACGGGCAAAGAAGGGATGGCTACACCTTC
TRBJ1-5 TRBV27 14 TRBD1 . CASTGTGGDQPQHF TGTGCCAGCACTGGGACAGGGGGGGATCAGCCCCAGCATTTT
TRBJ2-2 TRBV9 16 . . CASSVRDRDYTGELFF TGTGCCAGCAGCGTACGAGATCGGGACTACACCGGGGAGCTGTTTTTT
TRBJ1-3 TRBV21-1 16 . . CASSKAGQPPGNTIYF TGTGCCAGCAGCAAAGCGGGACAGCCCCCTGGAAACACCATATATTTT
TRBJ2-7 TRBV29-1 13 . . CSVRGAALYEQYF TGCAGCGTCCGAGGTGCAGCACTCTACGAGCAGTACTTC
TRBJ2-3 TRBV9 15 . . CASSVEGTDGDTQYF TGTGCCAGCAGCGTAGAAGGGACTGATGGGGATACGCAGTATTTT
TRBJ2-1 TRBV5-6 16 . . CASSLKLKGAYNEQFF TGTGCCAGCAGCTTGAAGCTAAAGGGGGCCTACAATGAGCAGTTCTTC
TRBJ1-1 TRBV19 14 . . CASSPRGLDTEAFF TGTGCCAGTAGTCCCAGGGGTTTAGACACTGAAGCTTTCTTT
TRBJ2-1 TRBV29-1 12 . . CSVGDAGDEQFF TGCAGCGTTGGGGACGCAGGGGACGAGCAGTTCTTC
TRBJ1-4 TRBV14 16 . . CASSLTWGHNNEKLFF TGTGCCAGCAGCCTCACATGGGGGCACAATAATGAAAAACTGTTTTTT
TRBJ1-2 TRBV11-3 14 . . CASSPTPGPYGYTF TGTGCCAGCAGCCCCACGCCGGGTCCCTATGGCTACACCTTC
TRBJ2-5 TRBV2 17 . few CASSGQPDKPLQETQYF TGTGCCAGCAGTGGTCAGCCAGACAAACCTCTCCAAGAGACCCAGTACTTC
TRBJ1-5 TRBV6-5 13 TRBD1 . CASRTGANQPQHF TGTGCCAGCAGGACAGGGGCCAATCAGCCCCAGCATTTT
TRBJ1-1 TRBV7-9 15 . . CASSKSSGQPTEAFF TGTGCCAGCAGCAAAAGTTCCGGACAGCCCACTGAAGCTTTCTTT
TRBJ1-2 TRBV5-4 12 . . CASSDDGYGYTF TGTGCCAGCAGCGACGACGGGTATGGCTACACCTTC
TRBJ1-1 TRBV12-3/TRBV12-4 13 TRBD1 . CASSRQGDTEAFF TGTGCCAGCAGCAGACAGGGGGACACTGAAGCTTTCTTT
TRBJ1-2 TRBV10-1 13 . few CASSETGSYGYTF TGCGCCAGCAGTGAGACAGGGTCCTATGGCTACACCTTC
TRBJ1-2 TRBV5-4 15 TRBD1 . CASSLGTGGNYGYTF TGTGCCAGCAGCTTGGGGACAGGGGGCAACTATGGCTACACCTTC
TRBJ1-1 TRBV18 14 . . CASSPQTAPIEAFF TGTGCCAGCTCACCACAAACAGCTCCAATTGAAGCTTTCTTT
TRBJ1-2 TRBV2 16 TRBD1 . CASTWTGGAAGYGYTF TGTGCCAGCACATGGACAGGGGGTGCAGCCGGGTATGGCTACACCTTC
TRBJ1-6 TRBV14 14 . . CASSQYSYNSPLHF TGTGCCAGCAGCCAGTACTCCTATAATTCACCCCTCCACTTT